This T cell receptor (beta chain) came from a study of CD8+CD57+ T cells in acquired aplastic anemia. TCR beta VDJ and CDR3 profiling used genomic DNA as template. TCRdb reanalysed the reads using MiXCR and keeps one entry per CDR3 protein. The top ten clones hold 7.5% to 9% of a sample with under 350,000 distinct CDR3 sequences, approximately 55% of them seen once. CDR1 LGHDT and CDR2 YNNKEL come from the germline V gene (reference sequence). The CDR3 totals 15 residues. Trimming cost V 4 bases and J 1 base, with 12 bases left between them. Sequencing was performed on sorted CD4+, CD8+, or CD8+CD57+ T cells (not recorded which) from PBMCs. The chain has TRBV3-1 and TRBJ2-3; maybe TRBD1 (5 bases). The clonotype was recovered from a human donor with severe aplastic anemia or a healthy control (not recorded which). CDR3 nucleotide sequence: TGTGCCAGCAGCCCCCTAGGGGCTCGCACAGATACGCAGTATTTT. Its protein is CASSPLGARTDTQYF.